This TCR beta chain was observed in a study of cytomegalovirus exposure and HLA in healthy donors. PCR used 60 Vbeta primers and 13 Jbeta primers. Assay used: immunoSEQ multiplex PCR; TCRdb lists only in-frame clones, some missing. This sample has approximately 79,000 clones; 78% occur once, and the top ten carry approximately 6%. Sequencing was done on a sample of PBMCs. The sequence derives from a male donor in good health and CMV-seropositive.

The CDR3 here is CASSPGQPRGETQYF. CDR3 coding DNA: TGTGCCAGCTCACCAGGGCAACCCAGGGGAGAGACCCAGTACTTC. The chain recombines TRBV18 with TRBJ2-5, with D possibly TRBD1 on 6 matching bases. CDR1 KGHSH and CDR2 LQKENI come from the germline V gene. CDR3 length: 15 amino acids. The germline V and J ends were trimmed by 2 bases and 4 bases, with 14 bases remaining between them.